This TCR beta chain was sequenced for a study of cytomegalovirus exposure and HLA in healthy donors. General study findings and limits: The availability of immune exposure information extended only to CMV serostatus. In a later analysis, a missense DCLRE1C variant was linked to TCR beta V- and J-gene trimming.

Use of 60 Vbeta and 13 Jbeta primers characterized the PCR. Using immunoSEQ multiplex PCR, the repertoire was profiled, and TCRdb retains in-frame clones only, with some absent. This sample carries 160,000 or so clones, 60% to 85% of them seen once, and the ten largest clones take more than 3.5%. Despite likely unrecorded immune exposures, the donors were nominally healthy at the time of sampling. Regarding this clone: Its antigen is unknown.

This sequence was found in a man aged 25 to 45 in good health and CMV-seropositive. Sequenced input: PBMCs.

For the CDR3, the DNA is TGTGCCAGCAGCTTGGATTCGACGGGACTAGGCAATGAGCAGTTCTTC. Encoded protein: CASSLDSTGLGNEQFF. The chain links TRBV5-4 to TRBJ2-1; 8 bases align to TRBD2. Germline-derived CDR1 and CDR2 are SGHNT and YYREEE (reference sequence). V dropped 0 bases and J dropped 6; count of bases not matched to a gene: 8. This CDR3 spans 16 amino acids.